A single sample gave rise to the 11 T cell receptor beta chains below, sequenced in a study of shared clonotypes between healthy human individuals. Here immunoSEQ multiplex PCR was the method, and the copy in TCRdb shows in-frame clones only, minus some. The sample lists about 2.2 million clones, around 93% occurring once. Naive CD8 cells were CD45RO-negative, positively selected for CCR7, excluding terminally differentiated effector memory CD45RA+ cells. Material for sequencing was naive CD8+ T cells from PBMCs. Source of these receptors: a man aged 18 to 29 in good health. Some clones in this sample may be carry-over from other donors' samples.

The chain employs TRBV28 and TRBJ2-4; 9 bases align to TRBD2. Germline-derived CDR1 and CDR2 are MDHEN and SYDVKM. The CDR3 loop spans 15 amino acids. Germline trimming cut 5 bases from V and 16 bases from J; bases unmatched to any gene: 18. The CDR3 coding sequence is TGTGCCAGCAGTCGCCGACGATTGGCGGGAGGGCCACGATACTTC. Its protein is CASSRRRLAGGPRYF. The full variable domain, with the rest looked up from reference TRBV28 and TRBJ2-4, is DVKVTQSSRYLVKRTGEKVFLECVQDMDHENMFWYRQDPGLGLRLIYFSYDVKMKEKGDIPEGYSVSREKKERFSLILESASTNQTSMYLCASSRRRLAGGPRYFGAGTRLSVL.

V gene TRBV9 combines with J gene TRBJ1-2; 7 bases fit TRBD1. Germline assignment: CDR1 SGDLS and CDR2 YYNGEE. The junction had 17 bases not matched to a gene; V was cut back by 3 bases and J by 3 bases. The CDR3 is 18 amino acids. This CDR3 reads CASSAQRFQGGLDYGYTF. The CDR3 region has the DNA TGTGCCAGCAGCGCCCAAAGGTTTCAGGGGGGGTTAGACTATGGCTACACCTTC.

V usage is TRBV7-2 and J usage is TRBJ2-7, with 7 nucleotides matching TRBD1. The ends lost 1 base at V and 2 bases at J; junction bases unmatched: 2. The CDR3 has 14 amino acids. Germline lookup yields CDR1 SGHTA and CDR2 FQGNSA. The DNA of the CDR3 is TGTGCCAGCAGCTTAGTTACAGGGGCCTACGAGCAGTACTTC. Encoded protein: CASSLVTGAYEQYF. The whole variable domain, remainder taken from reference TRBV7-2 and TRBJ2-7, is GAGVSQSPSNKVTEKGKDVELRCDPISGHTALYWYRQSLGQGLEFLIYFQGNSAPDKSGLPSDRFSAERTGGSVSTLTIQRTQQEDSAVYLCASSLVTGAYEQYFGPGTRLTVT.

This clone was seen only once. This chain uses TRBV19 with TRBJ2-1, with D uncertain. V was clipped by 7 bases and J by 6 bases, with 13 bases between them. The CDR3 loop spans 13 amino acids. Germline V gene sequence: CDR1 LNHDA, CDR2 SQIVND (reference sequence). CDR3 sequence (DNA): TGTGCCAGTACCACGGCCTTGGTCAATGAGCAGTTCTTC. Translating it yields CASTTALVNEQFF. Full variable domain (rest looked up from reference TRBV19 and TRBJ2-1): DGGITQSPKYLFRKEGQNVTLSCEQNLNHDAMYWYRQDPGQGLRLIYYSQIVNDFQKGDIAEGYSVSREKKESFPLTVTSAQKNPTAFYLCASTTALVNEQFFGPGTRLTVL.

The V gene is TRBV7-6, the J gene TRBJ1-4; D is possibly TRBD1 (5 bases). V lost 6 bases to trimming and J lost 5 bases, with 16 bases between them. The length of the CDR3 is 15 residues. The germline CDR1 and CDR2 sequences are SGHVS and FNYEAQ. CDR3 region: CASSPSRVGNEKLFF. Here the CDR3 DNA reads TGTGCCAGCAGTCCCTCCAGGGTGGGGAATGAAAAACTGTTTTTT.

V usage is TRBV7-3 and J usage is TRBJ2-1, with D unclear. The CDR3 loop spans 13 amino acids. V lost 5 bases, J lost 5 bases, and 10 bases lay in between. Germline V gene sequence: CDR1 SGHTA, CDR2 FQGTGA. In DNA form, the CDR3 reads TGTGCCAGCAGCACTACTTTAAACAATGAGCAGTTCTTC. Amino acid sequence: CASSTTLNNEQFF. Drawing the rest from reference TRBV7-3 and TRBJ2-1, the complete variable domain is GAGVSQTPSNKVTEKGKYVELRCDPISGHTALYWYRQSLGQGPEFLIYFQGTGAADDSGLPNDRFFAVRPEGSVSTLKIQRTERGDSAVYLCASSTTLNNEQFFGPGTRLTVL.

V and J are TRBV9 and TRBJ2-3; D is unresolved. Germline-derived CDR1 and CDR2 are SGDLS and YYNGEE. The CDR3 has 16 residues. The V gene lost 0 bases and the J gene lost 0 bases, with 11 bases spanning the gap. CDR3 loop: CASSVDGNPSTDTQYF. The CDR3, as DNA: TGTGCCAGCAGCGTAGATGGGAACCCTAGCACAGATACGCAGTATTTT.

This clone was seen a single time. The CDR3: CASRNRDTALEQYF. The CDR3 DNA is TGTGCCAGCAGAAACCGGGACACTGCCTTGGAGCAGTACTTC. This chain connects TRBV27 to TRBJ2-7; TRBD1 is a possible D gene (6 bases). Between the trimmed V and J ends, which lost 6 bases and 7 bases, there was a span of 19 bases. Germline V gene sequence: CDR1 MNHEY, CDR2 SMNVEV (reference sequence). The CDR3 loop spans 14 amino acids.

The chain uses TRBV5-1 and TRBJ1-2; no clear D. The CDR3 covers 12 residues. V was pared by 0 bases and J by 7 bases, with 7 bases between. The V gene's germline CDR1 is SGHRS and CDR2 YFSETQ. The CDR3: CASSLGWVGYTF. CDR3 nucleotides: TGCGCCAGCAGCTTGGGATGGGTTGGCTACACCTTC.

This chain joins TRBV27 and TRBJ1-6; D remains unclear. CDR1 and CDR2 (germline): MNHEY, SMNVEV (reference sequence). The V and J ends lost 6 bases and 7 bases respectively, with 10 bases between them. CDR3 length: 13 residues. Written as DNA, the CDR3 is TGTGCCAGCAGCTCCGGGGTCAATTCACCCCTCCACTTT. Amino acid sequence: CASSSGVNSPLHF.

The chain employs TRBV7-9 and TRBJ1-4; TRBD1 aligns across 7 bases. CDR3 length: 16 amino acids. Germline values: CDR1 SEHNR, CDR2 FQNEAQ (reference sequence). The V gene end was trimmed by 5 bases and the J gene end by 5 bases; junction bases not matched to a gene: 11. CDR3 in amino acids: CASSVPRDSVNEKLFF. DNA of the CDR3: TGTGCCAGCAGCGTACCCCGGGACAGCGTAAATGAAAAACTGTTTTTT.